A single sample is the source of the 4 T cell receptor beta chains below, sequenced in a study of monozygotic twins with cystic fibrosis. Profiling relied on immunoSEQ multiplex PCR, and the TCRdb table lists in-frame clones only, not all of them. The table lists approximately 9,700 clones, roughly nine tenths of them singletons. Sequencing was done on a sample of blood. Receptors were obtained from a boy aged 2 to 10 with cystic fibrosis.

In this sample, this clone turned up once. The rearrangement joins TRBV4-1 to TRBJ1-5; the D is unclear. Germline lookup yields CDR1 MGHRA and CDR2 YSYEKL. V was pared by 1 base and J by 1 base, with 5 bases between. CDR3 length equals 14 residues. In DNA, the CDR3 is TGCGCCAGCAGCCAAGGGAACAGCAATCAGCCCCAGCATTTT. It translates to CASSQGNSNQPQHF.

The chain is built from TRBV11-3 and TRBJ2-2, with TRBD1 as a possible D gene (6 bases). This CDR3 spans 14 amino acids. V lost 5 bases to trimming and J lost 4 bases, with 11 bases between them. The germline V gene has CDR1 SGHNT and CDR2 YENEEA. Here the CDR3 DNA reads TGTGCCAGCAGCCCCTGGGACACCACCGGGGAGCTGTTTTTT. It specifies CASSPWDTTGELFF.

The chain has TRBV5-4 and TRBJ1-2; no definite D call. CDR1 and CDR2 (germline): SGHNT, YYREEE (reference sequence). CDR3 size: 14 residues. The V and J ends lost 1 base and 5 bases respectively, with 12 bases between them. The DNA for the CDR3 is TGTGCCAGCAGCTTGACCGGGCTTAATTATGGCTACACCTTC. Its protein product is CASSLTGLNYGYTF.

This chain uses TRBV29-1 with TRBJ1-2; no definite D call. V was trimmed by 4 bases and J by 2 bases, leaving 11 bases between them. This CDR3 spans 13 amino acids. CDR1 SQVTM and CDR2 ANQGSEA come from the germline V gene. DNA for the CDR3: TGCAGCGTTGTTGGCAGTGCAAACTATGGCTACACCTTC. It yields the protein CSVVGSANYGYTF.